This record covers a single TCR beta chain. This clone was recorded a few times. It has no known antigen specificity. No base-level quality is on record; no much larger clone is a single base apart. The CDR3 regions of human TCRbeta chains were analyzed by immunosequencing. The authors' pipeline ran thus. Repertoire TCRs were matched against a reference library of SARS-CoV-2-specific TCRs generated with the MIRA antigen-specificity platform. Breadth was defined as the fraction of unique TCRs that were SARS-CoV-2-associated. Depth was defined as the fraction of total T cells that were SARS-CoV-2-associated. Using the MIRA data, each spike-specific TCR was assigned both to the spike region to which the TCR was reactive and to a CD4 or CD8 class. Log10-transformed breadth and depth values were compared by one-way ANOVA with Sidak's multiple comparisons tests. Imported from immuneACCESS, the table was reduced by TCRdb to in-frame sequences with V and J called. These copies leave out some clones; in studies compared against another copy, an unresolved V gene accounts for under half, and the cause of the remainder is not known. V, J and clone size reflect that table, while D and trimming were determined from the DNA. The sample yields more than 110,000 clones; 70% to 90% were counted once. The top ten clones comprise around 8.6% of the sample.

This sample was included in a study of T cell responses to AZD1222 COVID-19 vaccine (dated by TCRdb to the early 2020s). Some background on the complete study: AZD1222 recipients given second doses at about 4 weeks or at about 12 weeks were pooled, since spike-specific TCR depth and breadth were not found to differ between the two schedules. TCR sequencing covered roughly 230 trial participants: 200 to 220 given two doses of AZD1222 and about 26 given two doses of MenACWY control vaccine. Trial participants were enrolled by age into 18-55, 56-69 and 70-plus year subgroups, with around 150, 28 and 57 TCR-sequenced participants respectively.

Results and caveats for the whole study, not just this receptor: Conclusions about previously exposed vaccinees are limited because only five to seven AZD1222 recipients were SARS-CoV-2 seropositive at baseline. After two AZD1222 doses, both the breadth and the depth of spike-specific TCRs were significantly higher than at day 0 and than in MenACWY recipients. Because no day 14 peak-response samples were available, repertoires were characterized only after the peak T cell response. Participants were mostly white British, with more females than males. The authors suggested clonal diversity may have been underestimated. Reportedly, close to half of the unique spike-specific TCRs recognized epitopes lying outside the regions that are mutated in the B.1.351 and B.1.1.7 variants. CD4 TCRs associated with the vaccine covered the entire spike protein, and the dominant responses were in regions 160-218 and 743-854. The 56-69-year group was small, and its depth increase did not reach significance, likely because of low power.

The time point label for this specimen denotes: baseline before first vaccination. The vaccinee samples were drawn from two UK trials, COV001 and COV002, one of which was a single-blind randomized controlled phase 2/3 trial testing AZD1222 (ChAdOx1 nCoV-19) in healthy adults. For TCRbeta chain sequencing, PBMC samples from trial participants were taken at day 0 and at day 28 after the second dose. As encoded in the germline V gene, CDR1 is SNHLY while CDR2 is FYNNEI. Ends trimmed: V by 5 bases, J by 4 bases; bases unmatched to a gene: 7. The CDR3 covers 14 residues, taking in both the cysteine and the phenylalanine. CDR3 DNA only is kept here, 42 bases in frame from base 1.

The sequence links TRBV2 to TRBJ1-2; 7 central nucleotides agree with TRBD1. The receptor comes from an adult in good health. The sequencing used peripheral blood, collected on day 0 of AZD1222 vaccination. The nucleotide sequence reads TGTGCCAGCAGTCCAGACAGGGCCCTCTATGGCTACACCTTC. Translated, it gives CASSPDRALYGYTF.